This entry lists 8 T cell receptor beta chains sequenced from one sample in a study of T cells after yellow fever vaccination. TCRdb ran MiXCR on the 5' RACE reads and lists one entry per CDR3 protein. The data hold 160,000 or so distinct CDR3 sequences, with 6% to 7.5% observed a single time. The source was CD4+ T cells sorted from PBMCs, collected less than 6 days after the first yellow fever vaccination. Receptor source: a man younger than 30 who received the YFV17D yellow fever vaccine.

This clonotype occurred a few times. The genes are TRBV18 and TRBJ1-1; D is uncertain. CDR3 length equals 13 residues. V gave up 3 bases and J gave up 3 bases, with 8 bases separating them. CDR1 and CDR2 from the germline V gene are KGHSH and LQKENI. The chain's CDR3 is CASSPNGDTEAFF. CDR3 nucleotide sequence: TGTGCCAGCTCACCCAACGGGGACACTGAAGCTTTCTTT.

In its sample, this clonotype was seen many times. V gene TRBV20-1 combines with J gene TRBJ1-1; D uncertain. V was trimmed by 5 bases and J by 4 bases, leaving 14 bases between them. From germline, CDR1 is DFQATT and CDR2 SNEGSKA (reference sequence). There are 13 residues in the CDR3. Here the CDR3 reads CSAPKGLGTEAFF. The CDR3 nucleotides read TGCAGTGCTCCTAAGGGCCTTGGCACTGAAGCTTTCTTT.

J is TRBJ2-2 and V is TRBV4-3, with 11 bases aligning to TRBD2. Germline-derived CDR1 and CDR2 are LGHNA and YSLEER. CDR3 length equals 15 residues. The J segment lost 6 bases and the V segment lost 4 bases, leaving 4 bases of the junction unmatched. The CDR3 is CASSPLAGGPGELFF. In DNA, the CDR3 is TGCGCCAGCAGCCCCTTAGCGGGGGGGCCCGGGGAGCTGTTTTTT.

The J gene is TRBJ2-3, the V gene TRBV10-3, with TRBD2 matching over 7 bases. V shed 4 bases, J shed 6 bases, and the junction held 13 bases outside the gene matches. The CDR3 covers 16 residues. Per germline, CDR1 ENHRY and CDR2 SYGVKD. The CDR3 loop is CAISGTRGLSSDTQYF. CDR3 coding DNA: TGTGCCATCAGTGGGACTAGAGGGCTCTCGTCGGATACGCAGTATTTT.

In its sample, this clonotype was seen many times. CDR3: CASSQGAGQLTSGNTIYF. CDR3 nucleotide sequence: TGCGCCAGCAGCCAAGGAGCTGGACAGCTAACCTCTGGAAACACCATATATTTT. The chain is built from TRBV4-3 and TRBJ1-3; possibly TRBD1 for D (6 bases). The CDR3 spans 18 residues. Germline-derived CDR1 and CDR2 are LGHNA and YSLEER. V lost 1 base, J lost 0 bases, and 16 bases lay in between.

This clonotype has only a few counts. The chain carries TRBV5-4 and TRBJ2-3; a possible D gene is TRBD2 (7 bases). Trimming took 0 bases from V and 4 from J, leaving 15 bases between them. The CDR3 runs 16 residues. Germline CDR1 SGHNT, CDR2 YYREEE (reference sequence). The DNA of the CDR3 is TGTGCCAGCAGCTTGGAGGGCGGGGGCCCTTCAGATACGCAGTATTTT. It translates to CASSLEGGGPSDTQYF. Based on the CDR3 plus reference TRBV5-4 and TRBJ2-3, the full variable domain is ETGVTQSPTHLIKTRGQQVTLRCSSQSGHNTVSWYQQALGQGPQFIFQYYREEENGRGNFPPRFSGLQFPNYSSELNVNALELDDSALYLCASSLEGGGPSDTQYFGPGTRLTVL.

This clonotype appeared a few times. The chain employs TRBV30 and TRBJ2-1; no clear D. This CDR3 region has 13 residues. Germline V CDR1 and CDR2: GTSNPN, SVGIG (reference sequence). The V end lost 3 bases, the J end lost 6 bases, and 12 bases lay between the germline ends. As DNA, the CDR3 is TGTGCCTGGAGGTTCCCCGGCACCAATGAGCAGTTCTTC. It encodes CAWRFPGTNEQFF.

Only a few counts were recorded for this clonotype. The V call is TRBV4-2, the J call TRBJ1-2; possible D gene TRBD1, 5 bases. This CDR3 is built from 14 residues. The V end lost 2 bases, the J end lost 2 bases, and 9 bases lay between the germline ends. The germline CDR1 and CDR2 sequences are LGHNA and YNFKEQ. CDR3: CASSQPAGNYGYTF. The DNA of the CDR3 is TGTGCCAGCAGCCAACCGGCAGGGAACTATGGCTACACCTTC.